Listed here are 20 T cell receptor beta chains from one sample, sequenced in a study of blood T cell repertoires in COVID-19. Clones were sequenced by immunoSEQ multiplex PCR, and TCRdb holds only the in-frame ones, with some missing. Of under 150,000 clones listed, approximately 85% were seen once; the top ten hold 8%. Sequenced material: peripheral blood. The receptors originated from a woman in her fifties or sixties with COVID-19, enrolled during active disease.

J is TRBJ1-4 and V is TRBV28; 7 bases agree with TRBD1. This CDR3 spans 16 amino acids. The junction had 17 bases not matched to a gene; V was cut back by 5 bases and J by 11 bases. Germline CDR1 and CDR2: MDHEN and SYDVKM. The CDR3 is CASSPPSRTGLGKLFF. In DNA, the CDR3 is TGTGCCAGCAGTCCCCCCTCCCGGACAGGCCTGGGGAAACTGTTTTTT.

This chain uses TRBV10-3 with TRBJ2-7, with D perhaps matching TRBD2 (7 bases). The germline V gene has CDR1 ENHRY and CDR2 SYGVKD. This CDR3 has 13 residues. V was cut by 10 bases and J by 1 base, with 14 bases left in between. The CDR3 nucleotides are TGTGCCACCGCAGGGGAGGGGTCCTACGAGCAGTACTTC. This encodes CATAGEGSYEQYF.

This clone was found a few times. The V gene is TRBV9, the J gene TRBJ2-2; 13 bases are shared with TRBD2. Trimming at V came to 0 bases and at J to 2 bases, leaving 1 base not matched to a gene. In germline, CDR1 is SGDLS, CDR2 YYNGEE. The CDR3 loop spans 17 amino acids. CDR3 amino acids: CASSVGLAGGNTGELFF. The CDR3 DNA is TGTGCCAGCAGCGTAGGACTAGCGGGGGGTAACACCGGGGAGCTGTTTTTT.

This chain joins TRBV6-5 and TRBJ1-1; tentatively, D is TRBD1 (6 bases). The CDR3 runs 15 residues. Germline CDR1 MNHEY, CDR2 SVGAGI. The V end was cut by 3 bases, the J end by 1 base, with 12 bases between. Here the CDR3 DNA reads TGTGCCAGCAGTTATGCAGGGGTCGAGAACACTGAAGCTTTCTTT. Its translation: CASSYAGVENTEAFF.

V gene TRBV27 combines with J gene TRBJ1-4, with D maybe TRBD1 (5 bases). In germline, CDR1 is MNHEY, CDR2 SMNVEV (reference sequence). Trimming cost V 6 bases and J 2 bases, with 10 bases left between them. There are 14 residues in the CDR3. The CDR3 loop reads CASRQDATNEKLFF. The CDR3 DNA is TGTGCCAGCAGACAGGACGCCACTAATGAAAAACTGTTTTTT.

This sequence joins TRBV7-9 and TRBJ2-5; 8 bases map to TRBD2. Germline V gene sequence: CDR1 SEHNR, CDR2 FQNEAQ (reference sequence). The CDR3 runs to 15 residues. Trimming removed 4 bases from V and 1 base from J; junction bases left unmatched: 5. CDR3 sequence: CASSSLAGTQETQYF. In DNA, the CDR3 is TGTGCCAGCAGCTCATTAGCGGGGACCCAAGAGACCCAGTACTTC.

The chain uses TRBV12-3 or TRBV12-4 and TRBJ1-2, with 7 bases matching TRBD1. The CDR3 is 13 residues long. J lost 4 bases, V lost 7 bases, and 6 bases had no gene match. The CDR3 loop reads CASIGDSGYGYTF. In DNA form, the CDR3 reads TGTGCCAGCATTGGGGACAGTGGCTATGGCTACACCTTC.

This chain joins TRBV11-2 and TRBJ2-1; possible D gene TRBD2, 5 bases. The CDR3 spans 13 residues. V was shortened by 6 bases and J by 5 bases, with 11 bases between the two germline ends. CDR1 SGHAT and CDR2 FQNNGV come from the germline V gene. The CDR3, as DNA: TGTGCCAGCAGGAGCGGACCAAACAATGAGCAGTTCTTC. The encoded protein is CASRSGPNNEQFF.

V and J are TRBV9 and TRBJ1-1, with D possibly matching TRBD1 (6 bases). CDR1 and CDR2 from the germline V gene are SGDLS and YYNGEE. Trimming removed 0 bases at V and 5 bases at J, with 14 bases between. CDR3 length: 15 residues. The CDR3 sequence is CASSVGTGSGTEAFF. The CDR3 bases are TGTGCCAGCAGCGTAGGAACAGGGAGTGGTACTGAAGCTTTCTTT.

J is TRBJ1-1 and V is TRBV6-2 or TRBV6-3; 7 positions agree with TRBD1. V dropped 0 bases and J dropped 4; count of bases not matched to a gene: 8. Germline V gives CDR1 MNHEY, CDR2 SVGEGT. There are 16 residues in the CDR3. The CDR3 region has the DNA TGTGCCAGCAGTTACTCAGGGACAGCCCGGAGCACTGAAGCTTTCTTT. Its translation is CASSYSGTARSTEAFF.

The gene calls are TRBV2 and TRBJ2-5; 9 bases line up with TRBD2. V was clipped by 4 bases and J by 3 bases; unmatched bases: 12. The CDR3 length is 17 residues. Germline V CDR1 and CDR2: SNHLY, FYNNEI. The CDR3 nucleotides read TGTGCCAGCAGTGCCCTAGGCGGGCGGGGGGGCAAAGAGACCCAGTACTTC. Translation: CASSALGGRGGKETQYF.

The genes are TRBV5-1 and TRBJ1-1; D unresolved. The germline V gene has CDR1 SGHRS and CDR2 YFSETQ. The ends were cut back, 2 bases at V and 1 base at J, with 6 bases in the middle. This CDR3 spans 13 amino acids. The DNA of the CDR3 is TGCGCCAGCAGCTTCGTAGAGAACACTGAAGCTTTCTTT. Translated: CASSFVENTEAFF.

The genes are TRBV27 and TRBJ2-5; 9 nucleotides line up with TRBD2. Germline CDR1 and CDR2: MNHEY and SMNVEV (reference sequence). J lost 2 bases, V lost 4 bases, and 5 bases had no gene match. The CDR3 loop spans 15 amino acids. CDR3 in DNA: TGTGCCAGCAGTTCCGGGACTAGCATACAAGAGACCCAGTACTTC. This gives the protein CASSSGTSIQETQYF.

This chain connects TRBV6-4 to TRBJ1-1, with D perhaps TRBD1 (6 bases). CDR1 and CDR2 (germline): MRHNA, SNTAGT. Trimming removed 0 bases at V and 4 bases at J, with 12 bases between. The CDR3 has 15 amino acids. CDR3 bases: TGTGCCAGCAGTGACTCGGGAAGGGGGTTCACTGAAGCTTTCTTT. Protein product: CASSDSGRGFTEAFF.

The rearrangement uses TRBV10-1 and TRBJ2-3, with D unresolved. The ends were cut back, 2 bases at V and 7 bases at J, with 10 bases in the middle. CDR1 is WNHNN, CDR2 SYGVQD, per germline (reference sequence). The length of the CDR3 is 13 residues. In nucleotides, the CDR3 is TGCGCCAGCAGTGAGCCCGAGGATCATACGCAGTATTTT. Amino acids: CASSEPEDHTQYF.

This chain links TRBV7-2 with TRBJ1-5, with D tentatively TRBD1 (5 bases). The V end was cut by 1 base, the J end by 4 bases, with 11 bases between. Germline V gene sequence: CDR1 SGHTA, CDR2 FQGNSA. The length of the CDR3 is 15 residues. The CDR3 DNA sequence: TGTGCCAGCAGCTTAGTGGGGGGAGAAAATCAGCCCCAGCATTTT. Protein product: CASSLVGGENQPQHF. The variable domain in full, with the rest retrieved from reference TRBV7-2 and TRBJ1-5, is GAGVSQSPSNKVTEKGKDVELRCDPISGHTALYWYRQSLGQGLEFLIYFQGNSAPDKSGLPSDRFSAERTGGSVSTLTIQRTQQEDSAVYLCASSLVGGENQPQHFGDGTRLSIL.

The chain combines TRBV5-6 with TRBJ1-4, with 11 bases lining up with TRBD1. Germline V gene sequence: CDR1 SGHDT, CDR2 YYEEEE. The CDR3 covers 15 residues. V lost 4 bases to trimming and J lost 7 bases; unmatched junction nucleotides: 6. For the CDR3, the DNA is TGTGCCAGCAGCCTGGGACAGGGGGAAGTTGAAAAACTGTTTTTT. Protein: CASSLGQGEVEKLFF.

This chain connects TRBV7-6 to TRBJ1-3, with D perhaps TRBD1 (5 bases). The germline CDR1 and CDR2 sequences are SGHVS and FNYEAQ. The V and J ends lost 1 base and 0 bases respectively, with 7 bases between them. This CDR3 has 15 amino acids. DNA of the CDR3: TGTGCCAGCAGCTTAGACAGGCGCTCTGGAAACACCATATATTTT. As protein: CASSLDRRSGNTIYF.

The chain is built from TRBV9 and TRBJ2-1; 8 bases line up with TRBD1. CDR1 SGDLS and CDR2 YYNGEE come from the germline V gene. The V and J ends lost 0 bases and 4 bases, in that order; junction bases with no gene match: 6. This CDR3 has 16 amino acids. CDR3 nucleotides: TGTGCCAGCAGCGTAGCCGGGTGGGACAGGTACAATGAGCAGTTCTTC. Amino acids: CASSVAGWDRYNEQFF.

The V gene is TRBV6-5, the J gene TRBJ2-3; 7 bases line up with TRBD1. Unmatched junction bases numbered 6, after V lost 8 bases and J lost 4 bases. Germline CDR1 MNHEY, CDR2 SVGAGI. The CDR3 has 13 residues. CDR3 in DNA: TGTGCCAGCCGAAGACAGGGCTCAGATACGCAGTATTTT. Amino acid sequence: CASRRQGSDTQYF.